The 2 T cell receptor beta chains below all came from one sample that was sequenced in a study. From the 5' RACE reads, TCRdb called clonotypes with MiXCR, one entry per CDR3 protein. The sample lists about 54,000 distinct CDR3 sequences; roughly a sixth were seen once. Sequenced: naive CD4+ T cells sorted from blood. Subset meaning: naive CD4+ T cells, CD4+CD45RA+CD25-. The source is a female donor with breast cancer.

V gene TRBV6-5 combines with J gene TRBJ1-3, with D perhaps matching TRBD1 (6 bases). The CDR3 spans 16 residues. Trimming removed 5 bases at V and 0 bases at J, with 14 bases between. The germline CDR1 and CDR2 sequences are MNHEY and SVGAGI. CDR3 in DNA: TGTGCCAGCAGTCCAGGACAGTCCAGCTCTGGAAACACCATATATTTT. This codes for CASSPGQSSSGNTIYF.

In the case of this clonotype: Compared with germline, one end of the junction differs, possibly owing to a read error. The chain employs TRBV7-2 and TRBJ2-7, with D tentatively TRBD1 or TRBD2 (5 bases each). CDR3 length: 15 residues. The V gene's germline CDR1 is SGHTA and CDR2 FQGNSA. The CDR3 nucleotides read TGTGCCGGCAGCCGTGGTATGGGGGATTACTACGAGCAGTACTTC. The encoded protein is CAGSRGMGDYYEQYF.